Here is one T cell receptor (beta chain) with its context. Its specificity is unknown. This record comes from a study of cytomegalovirus exposure and HLA in healthy donors. Whole-study findings and limits: Several V segments, TRBV6-2 and TRBV6-3 among them, could not be told apart and were dropped.

The study ran its PCR with 60 Vbeta and 13 Jbeta primers. In the original workflow: About 10 million shared chains were among around 80 million unique TCR beta chains counted in a later analysis. Generated by immunoSEQ multiplex PCR, the TCRdb table keeps only in-frame clones and is missing some. That table furnishes V, J and clone size, whereas the DNA furnished D and trimming. The data show roughly 100,000 clones, roughly three quarters seen once. V shed 4 bases and J 7 bases; nucleotides not matched to a gene: 4. The germline CDR1 and CDR2 sequences are SGHVS and FQNEAQ. The CDR3 spans 16 residues.

V usage is TRBV7-8 and J usage is TRBJ2-2; 15 positions agree with TRBD2. The TCR was taken from a male donor in good health and CMV-seronegative. The source material was PBMCs. The DNA for the CDR3 is TGTGCCAGCAGCTGGACTAGCGGGAGGGCGAACGGGGAGCTGTTTTTT. Translated: CASSWTSGRANGELFF.